What follows are 21 T cell receptor beta chains derived from one specimen sequenced in a study of CD8+ T cells in alopecia areata. After isolation, RNA underwent reverse transcription to generate cDNA as the sequencing template. The data were produced by immunoSEQ multiplex PCR, yet TCRdb's version contains in-frame clones alone and is incomplete. This repertoire shows 150,000 to 200,000 clones, roughly 60% found once; its top ten account for approximately 1%. Specified treatment: oral pan-JAK inhibitor, 5-10 mg twice daily. Sequencing was performed on CD4+ T cells sorted from blood, taken at week 24, from a patient treated with tofacitinib. Receptor source: a human donor with alopecia areata.

This clone was counted between two and nine times. Germline is not matched at one junction end, which may reflect a read error. The chain combines TRBV7-2 with TRBJ2-7; 9 nucleotides match TRBD2. Germline V gives CDR1 SGHTA, CDR2 FQGNSA. The CDR3 consists of 13 residues. The CDR3 is CASSSGTSKGDSF. In nucleotides, the CDR3 is TGTGCCAGCAGCTCGGGGACTAGCAAAGGGGACAGCTTC.

V and J are TRBV6-5 and TRBJ2-1; 7 bases are shared with TRBD1. The CDR3 contains 15 residues. CDR1 MNHEY and CDR2 SVGAGI come from the germline V gene. With 8 bases clipped from V and 7 bases from J, the junction kept 14 bases outside the gene matches. This CDR3 reads CASRTQGVLGNEQFF. DNA of the CDR3: TGTGCCAGCCGGACTCAGGGGGTGTTAGGGAATGAGCAGTTCTTC.

This sequence joins TRBV29-1 and TRBJ1-4; no clear D. This CDR3 has 10 amino acids. Germline V gene lookup returns CDR1 SQVTM and CDR2 ANQGSEA. Trimming took 3 bases from V and 6 from J, leaving 2 bases between them. The DNA of the CDR3 is TGCAGCGTTGAGGATGAAAAACTGTTTTTT. Its protein product is CSVEDEKLFF.

This clone was seen just once. The CDR3 nucleotides are TGCAGCGTTGAAGAGGTGACGGACGGTGAAGCTTTCTTT. The encoded protein is CSVEEVTDGEAFF. The rearrangement uses TRBV29-1 and TRBJ1-1; D is uncertain. The CDR3 runs to 13 residues. Trimming shortened V by 0 bases and J by 7 bases, and 12 bases separated the two germline ends. Germline CDR1 reads SQVTM; CDR2 reads ANQGSEA. The entire variable domain, with the rest obtained from reference TRBV29-1 and TRBJ1-1, is as follows: SAVISQKPSRDICQRGTSLTIQCQVDSQVTMMFWYRQQPGQSLTLIATANQGSEATYESGFVIDKFPISRPNLTFSTLTVSNMSPEDSSIYLCSVEEVTDGEAFFGQGTRLTVV.

The rearrangement uses TRBV5-1 and TRBJ1-1; D uncertain. Germline-derived CDR1 and CDR2 are SGHRS and YFSETQ. This CDR3 has 16 amino acids. Trimming removed 0 bases from V and 0 bases from J, with 12 bases in between. The CDR3 region is CASSLAGGSMNTEAFF. In DNA, the CDR3 is TGCGCCAGCAGCTTGGCCGGTGGGAGCATGAACACTGAAGCTTTCTTT.

The chain joins TRBV29-1 to TRBJ2-3; the D gene is possibly TRBD1 (5 bases). From germline, CDR1 is SQVTM and CDR2 ANQGSEA. Trimming cost V 2 bases and J 2 bases, with 11 bases left between them. This CDR3 contains 14 residues. CDR3 loop: CSVETQGHTDTQYF. The CDR3 DNA follows: TGCAGCGTTGAAACCCAGGGTCACACAGATACGCAGTATTTT.

This clone was detected a few times. The genes are TRBV29-1 and TRBJ2-1; TRBD2 is a possible D gene (7 bases). The germline V gene has CDR1 SQVTM and CDR2 ANQGSEA. This CDR3 is 12 amino acids long. V was pared by 6 bases and J by 8 bases, with 14 bases between. The CDR3 coding sequence is TGCAGCGTACAGCAAGGGGGGGATGAGCAGTTCTTC. This encodes CSVQQGGDEQFF.

The chain has TRBV30 and TRBJ2-7; 8 nucleotides line up with TRBD1. V shed 8 bases and J 2 bases; nucleotides not matched to a gene: 5. Germline CDR1 is GTSNPN and CDR2 is SVGIG (reference sequence). This CDR3 spans 12 amino acids. For the CDR3, the DNA is TGTGCCGGAAGACAGGGGCCCTACGAGCAGTACTTC. Residues: CAGRQGPYEQYF. Full variable domain (outside the CDR3, taken from reference TRBV30 and TRBJ2-7): SQTIHQWPATLVQPVGSPLSLECTVEGTSNPNLYWYRQAAGRGLQLLFYSVGIGQISSEVPQNLSASRPQDRQFILSSKKLLLSDSGFYLCAGRQGPYEQYFGPGTRLTVT.

CDR3 sequence (DNA): TGTGCCAGCAGCTTGGAAGGACGGGACAATTCACCCCTCCACTTT. As protein: CASSLEGRDNSPLHF. This chain joins TRBV5-4 and TRBJ1-6; maybe TRBD1 (5 bases). V lost 0 bases, J lost 7 bases, and 11 bases lay in between. CDR1 is SGHNT and CDR2 is YYREEE in the germline V gene (reference sequence). The CDR3 is made up of 15 amino acids.

The rearrangement links TRBV9 to TRBJ2-7, with D perhaps matching TRBD1 or TRBD2 (5 bases each). Trimming took off 4 bases at V and 1 base at J, with 12 bases between the two ends. Germline V CDR1 and CDR2: SGDLS, YYNGEE. The CDR3 consists of 14 residues. Written as DNA, the CDR3 is TGTGCCAGCAGCCCGCAGGGACGGTCCTACGAGCAGTACTTC. This encodes CASSPQGRSYEQYF.

This clone was recorded only once. DNA for the CDR3: TGTGCCAGCAGCCTGGACAGGATCCAGCCCCAGCATTTT. This codes for CASSLDRIQPQHF. This rearrangement joins TRBV7-2 to TRBJ1-5; 7 nucleotides line up with TRBD1. Germline values: CDR1 SGHTA, CDR2 FQGNSA. The CDR3 has 13 residues. J gave up 7 bases and V 5 bases, and 5 bases lay outside the gene matches. The variable domain in full, with the rest retrieved from reference TRBV7-2 and TRBJ1-5, is GAGVSQSPSNKVTEKGKDVELRCDPISGHTALYWYRQSLGQGLEFLIYFQGNSAPDKSGLPSDRFSAERTGGSVSTLTIQRTQQEDSAVYLCASSLDRIQPQHFGDGTRLSIL.

This rearrangement joins TRBV29-1 to TRBJ2-3; 8 positions match TRBD2. CDR1 and CDR2 (germline): SQVTM, ANQGSEA. The V segment lost 8 bases and the J segment 4 bases; nucleotides outside the gene matches: 8. The CDR3 has 13 amino acids. The CDR3 sequence: CSLLAGGADTQYF. The CDR3 nucleotides read TGCAGCCTACTGGCGGGGGGTGCAGATACGCAGTATTTT.

This clone was found a few times. Other DNA sequences in this sample translate to the same CDR3. The V and J genes are TRBV5-1 and TRBJ2-2; D perhaps matches TRBD2 (5 bases). CDR1 is SGHRS, CDR2 YFSETQ, per germline. V lost 0 bases, J lost 4 bases, and 7 bases lay in between. The CDR3 length is 14 residues. The CDR3 nucleotides read TGCGCCAGCAGCTTGGATAGCGCCACCGGGGAGCTGTTTTTT. Translated, it gives CASSLDSATGELFF.

The V call is TRBV29-1, the J call TRBJ2-3; 11 bases fit TRBD2. Germline V lookup: CDR1 SQVTM, CDR2 ANQGSEA. The CDR3 runs 15 residues. J lost 2 bases, V lost 6 bases, and 7 bases had no gene match. The CDR3 region has the DNA TGCAGCGTCACCCGACTAGCGGGGAACACAGATACGCAGTATTTT. This sequence encodes CSVTRLAGNTDTQYF.

V and J are TRBV29-1 and TRBJ2-5, with TRBD1 as a possible D gene (6 bases). This CDR3 has 13 amino acids. Germline CDR1 reads SQVTM; CDR2 reads ANQGSEA. V shed 3 bases and J shed 4 bases, with 12 bases lying between them. CDR3 region: CSVDPGVRETQYF. In nucleotides, the CDR3 is TGCAGCGTTGACCCAGGGGTACGAGAGACCCAGTACTTC.

This clone appeared a single time. This chain uses TRBV30 with TRBJ1-5, with 8 positions matching TRBD1. CDR1 and CDR2 (germline): GTSNPN, SVGIG (reference sequence). V shed 3 bases and J 4 bases; nucleotides not matched to a gene: 14. The CDR3 totals 17 residues. Here the CDR3 reads CAWSPHLRTGTNQPQHF. For the CDR3, the DNA is TGTGCCTGGAGCCCCCATCTGAGGACAGGGACAAATCAGCCCCAGCATTTT.

The genes are TRBV11-3 and TRBJ2-1; tentative D call: TRBD2 (6 bases). The germline CDR1 and CDR2 sequences are SGHNT and YENEEA. The germline V and J ends were trimmed by 1 base and 10 bases, with 23 bases remaining between them. The CDR3 has 17 residues. The CDR3 spells CASSLGLEQFGGAEQFF. DNA of the CDR3: TGTGCCAGCAGCTTAGGTCTCGAGCAGTTCGGAGGGGCCGAGCAGTTCTTC.

The rearrangement links TRBV6-5 to TRBJ2-6; 7 bases fit TRBD2. Germline-derived CDR1 and CDR2 are MNHEY and SVGAGI. This CDR3 has 16 residues. Germline trimming cut 3 bases from V and 4 bases from J; bases unmatched to any gene: 6. The CDR3 here is CASSYGEAGGANVLTF. DNA of the CDR3: TGTGCCAGCAGTTATGGGGAAGCGGGAGGGGCCAACGTCCTGACTTTC.

The genes are TRBV29-1 and TRBJ1-6, with a possible D match to TRBD1 (6 bases). Germline V gene lookup returns CDR1 SQVTM and CDR2 ANQGSEA. V shed 8 bases and J shed 5 bases, with 13 bases lying between them. CDR3 length: 13 amino acids. Here the CDR3 DNA reads TGCAGCTTCCGGGACACCGATAATTCACCCCTCCACTTT. Translating gives CSFRDTDNSPLHF.

V gene TRBV29-1 combines with J gene TRBJ2-1; tentatively, D is TRBD1 (6 bases). Trimming left V 7 bases short and J 5 bases short, with 12 bases between. This CDR3 comprises 12 residues. Germline values: CDR1 SQVTM, CDR2 ANQGSEA. CDR3 loop: CSGLQGNNEQFF. The CDR3, as DNA: TGCAGCGGTTTACAGGGAAACAATGAGCAGTTCTTC.

The chain uses TRBV25-1 and TRBJ1-5; D is unresolved. The CDR3 sequence is 12 residues long. V was clipped by 3 bases and J by 6 bases, with 6 bases between them. Germline V gives CDR1 MGHDK, CDR2 SYGVNS. CDR3 coding DNA: TGTGCCAGCAGTGAGGGAGCTCAGCCCCAGCATTTT. Its protein product is CASSEGAQPQHF.